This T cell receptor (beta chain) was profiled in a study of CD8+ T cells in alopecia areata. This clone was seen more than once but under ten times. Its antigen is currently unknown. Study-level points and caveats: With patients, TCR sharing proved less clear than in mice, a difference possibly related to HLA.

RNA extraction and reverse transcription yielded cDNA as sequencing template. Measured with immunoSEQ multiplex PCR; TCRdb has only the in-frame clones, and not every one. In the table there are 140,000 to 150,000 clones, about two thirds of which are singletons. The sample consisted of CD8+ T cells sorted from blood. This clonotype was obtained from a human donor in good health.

Here the CDR3 DNA reads TGCAGCGTTGAAGGTGGCCCGGACAAGGGGGCCTCCTACAATGAGCAGTTCTTC. Its translation: CSVEGGPDKGASYNEQFF. The chain links TRBV29-1 to TRBJ2-1, with TRBD1 identical over 7 bases. The germline V gene has CDR1 SQVTM and CDR2 ANQGSEA. V lost 1 base and J lost 0; bases outside the gene matches: 12. The CDR3 is 18 residues long.